This TCR beta chain was identified in a study of blood T cell repertoires in COVID-19. In the authors' methods: Nucleated cell number was recorded as an estimate derived from reference gene primer amplification. The method was immunoSEQ multiplex PCR; TCRdb's version includes in-frame clones alone and lacks a portion of them. V, J and clone size reflect that table, while D and trimming were determined from the DNA. The data contain some 250,000 clones, approximately 91% of them singletons. This CDR3 contains 16 residues. Looked up from germline, CDR1 is SSHAT and CDR2 is FNYEAQ (reference sequence). J gave up 7 bases and V 5 bases, and 9 bases lay outside the gene matches.

The chain uses TRBV7-7 and TRBJ2-1; 12 nucleotides line up with TRBD2. Sequencing input: peripheral blood. The TCR sequence derives from a woman aged 25 to 39 with acute or convalescent COVID-19. CDR3 coding DNA: TGTGCCAGCAGCCCATCGACTAGCGGGAGAGGAAATGAGCAGTTCTTC. Amino acid sequence: CASSPSTSGRGNEQFF.